This T cell receptor beta chain was obtained from a study of shared clonotypes between healthy human individuals. Of note for this clone: What it binds is unknown.

Broader study findings: Estimated richness was generally greater in naive than memory subsets.

Clones were sequenced by immunoSEQ multiplex PCR, and TCRdb holds only the in-frame ones, with some missing. In the table there are roughly 2,300,000 clones, around 92% of which are singletons. V lost 2 bases and J 3 bases, leaving 15 bases between the germline ends. CDR1 is SGHRS and CDR2 is YFSETQ in the germline V gene. The CDR3 sequence is 15 residues long. The sample was naive CD4+ T cells from PBMCs. Subset defined: CD45RA+ positively selected. This chain uses TRBV5-1 with TRBJ2-7; TRBD2 might be the D (6 bases). This clonotype was sampled from a man aged 18 to 35 in good health. Some clones in this sample may be carry-over from other donors' samples. The CDR3, as DNA: TGCGCCAGCAGCTTAGGGACTTCCACCAGCTACGAGCAGTACTTC. It translates to CASSLGTSTSYEQYF.